The clone carrying this T cell receptor (beta chain) came up a few times. The source of the sample is a study of early T cells in non-severe SARS-CoV-2 infection. TCRdb independently ran MiXCR on the 5' RACE reads; one entry per CDR3 protein. In the table there are approximately 69,000 distinct CDR3 sequences, roughly 10% of which are singletons. CDR3 length equals 14 residues. V was clipped by 3 bases and J by 9 bases; unmatched bases: 9. CDR1 is SGHDT, CDR2 YYEEEE, per germline. The V call is TRBV5-6, the J call TRBJ1-2, with 9 bases identical to TRBD1. This TCR came from an adult who was a healthcare worker with PCR-confirmed SARS-CoV-2 infection or an uninfected control (not recorded which). Specimen: whole blood. The DNA of the CDR3 is TGTGCCAGCAGCTCGATCGGACAGGGGCCGAGCTACACCTTC. It yields the protein CASSSIGQGPSYTF. The variable domain in full, with the rest retrieved from reference TRBV5-6 and TRBJ1-2, is DAGVTQSPTHLIKTRGQQVTLRCSPKSGHDTVSWYQQALGQGPQFIFQYYEEEERQRGNFPDRFSGHQFPNYSSELNVNALLLGDSALYLCASSSIGQGPSYTFGSGTRLTVV.